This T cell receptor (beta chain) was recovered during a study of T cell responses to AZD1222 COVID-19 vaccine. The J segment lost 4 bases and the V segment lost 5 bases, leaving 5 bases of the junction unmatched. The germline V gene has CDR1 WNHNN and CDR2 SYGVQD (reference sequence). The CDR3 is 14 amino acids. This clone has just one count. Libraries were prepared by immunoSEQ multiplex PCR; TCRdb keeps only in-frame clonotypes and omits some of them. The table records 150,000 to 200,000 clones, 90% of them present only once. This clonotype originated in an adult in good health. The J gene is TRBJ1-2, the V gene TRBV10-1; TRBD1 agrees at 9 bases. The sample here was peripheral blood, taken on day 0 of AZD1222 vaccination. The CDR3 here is CASSTGGRSYGYTF. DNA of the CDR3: TGCGCCAGCAGTACAGGGGGCAGATCCTATGGCTACACCTTC.